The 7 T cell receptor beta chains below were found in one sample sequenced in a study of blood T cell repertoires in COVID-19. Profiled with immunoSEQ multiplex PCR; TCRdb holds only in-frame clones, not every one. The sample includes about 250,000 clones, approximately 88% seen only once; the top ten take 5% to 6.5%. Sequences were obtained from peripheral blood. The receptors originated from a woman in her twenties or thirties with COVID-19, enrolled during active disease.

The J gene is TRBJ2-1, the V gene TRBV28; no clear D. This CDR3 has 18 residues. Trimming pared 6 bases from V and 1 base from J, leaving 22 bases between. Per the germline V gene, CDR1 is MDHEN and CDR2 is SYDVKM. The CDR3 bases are TGTGCCAGCAGCCCACCGAGCCATCGGGTCCTATCCTACAATGAGCAGTTCTTC. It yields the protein CASSPPSHRVLSYNEQFF.

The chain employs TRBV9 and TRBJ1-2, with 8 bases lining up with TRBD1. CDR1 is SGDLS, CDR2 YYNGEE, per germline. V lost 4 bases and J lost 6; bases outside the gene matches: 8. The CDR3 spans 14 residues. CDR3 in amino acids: CASSFRDRTDGYTF. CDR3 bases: TGTGCCAGCAGCTTCCGGGACAGGACCGATGGCTACACCTTC.

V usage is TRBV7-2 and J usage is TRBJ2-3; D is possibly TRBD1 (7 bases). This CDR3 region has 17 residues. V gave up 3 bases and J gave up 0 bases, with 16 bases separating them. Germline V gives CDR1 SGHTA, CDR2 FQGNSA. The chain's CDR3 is CASSFPQQGTSTDTQYF. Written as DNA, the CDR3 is TGTGCCAGCAGCTTTCCCCAACAGGGGACTAGCACAGATACGCAGTATTTT.

CDR3 sequence reads: CASSPYGMDTGELFF. The CDR3 DNA sequence: TGTGCCAGCAGCCCGTACGGGATGGATACCGGGGAGCTGTTTTTT. The rearrangement uses TRBV11-3 and TRBJ2-2; D might be TRBD2 (5 bases). CDR1 and CDR2 (germline): SGHNT, YENEEA. Deletions cut 5 bases from V and 5 bases from J, with 15 bases between. The CDR3 totals 15 residues.

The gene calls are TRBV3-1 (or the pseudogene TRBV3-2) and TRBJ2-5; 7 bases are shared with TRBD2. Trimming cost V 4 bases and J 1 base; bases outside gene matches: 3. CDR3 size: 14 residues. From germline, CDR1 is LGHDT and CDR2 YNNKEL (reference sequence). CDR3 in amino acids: CASSRRGTQETQYF. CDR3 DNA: TGTGCCAGCAGCCGGCGGGGGACCCAAGAGACCCAGTACTTC.

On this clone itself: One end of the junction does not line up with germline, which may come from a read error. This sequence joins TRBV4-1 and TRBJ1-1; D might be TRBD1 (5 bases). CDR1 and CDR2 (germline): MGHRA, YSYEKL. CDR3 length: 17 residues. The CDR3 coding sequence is TGCGCCAGCAGCCAAGATCGGGTTGGACATGGTAACAGTGAAGCTTTCTTT. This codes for CASSQDRVGHGNSEAFF.

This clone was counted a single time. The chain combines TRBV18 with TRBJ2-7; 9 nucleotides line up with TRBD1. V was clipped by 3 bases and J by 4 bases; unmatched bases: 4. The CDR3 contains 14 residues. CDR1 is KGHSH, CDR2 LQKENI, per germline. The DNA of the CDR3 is TGTGCCAGCTCACCTCAAGACAGGGGGTACGAGCAGTACTTC. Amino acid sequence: CASSPQDRGYEQYF.